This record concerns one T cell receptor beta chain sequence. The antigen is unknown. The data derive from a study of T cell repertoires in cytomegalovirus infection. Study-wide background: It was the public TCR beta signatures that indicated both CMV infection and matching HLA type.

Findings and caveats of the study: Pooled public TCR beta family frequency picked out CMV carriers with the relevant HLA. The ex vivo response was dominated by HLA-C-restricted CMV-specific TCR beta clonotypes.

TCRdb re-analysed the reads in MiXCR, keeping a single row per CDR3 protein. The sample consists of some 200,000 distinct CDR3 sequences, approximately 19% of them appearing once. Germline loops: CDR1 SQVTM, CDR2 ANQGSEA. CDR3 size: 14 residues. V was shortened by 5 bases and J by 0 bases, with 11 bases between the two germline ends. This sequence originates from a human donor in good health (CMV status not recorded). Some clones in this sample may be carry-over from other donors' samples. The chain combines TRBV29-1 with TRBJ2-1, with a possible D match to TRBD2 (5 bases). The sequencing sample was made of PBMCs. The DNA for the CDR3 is TGCAGCGTTTCTCTACTAGTCTCCTACAATGAGCAGTTCTTC. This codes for CSVSLLVSYNEQFF.